One and the same sample provided the 27 T cell receptor beta chains below, sequenced in a study of cytomegalovirus exposure and HLA in healthy donors. TCRdb keeps only in-frame clones here, not all; method: immunoSEQ multiplex PCR. The sample has 150,000 to 200,000 clones; around 85% are singletons. The sample was PBMCs. All receptors derive from a man aged 18-30 years in good health and CMV-seropositive.

With respect to this clone: At the DNA level, this CDR3 is encoded by other sequences in the same sample as well. The rearrangement joins TRBV9 to TRBJ1-4; 9 bases match TRBD1. Germline V gene lookup returns CDR1 SGDLS and CDR2 YYNGEE. This CDR3 region has 15 residues. Germline trimming cut 0 bases from V and 5 bases from J; bases unmatched to any gene: 2. CDR3 protein: CASSVGTGANEKLFF. The CDR3 DNA reads as TGTGCCAGCAGCGTAGGGACAGGGGCAAATGAAAAACTGTTTTTT.

The rearrangement links TRBV5-6 to TRBJ1-2, with 7 bases that match TRBD1. Germline-derived CDR1 and CDR2 are SGHDT and YYEEEE. The length of the CDR3 is 14 residues. With 1 base clipped from V and 2 bases from J, the junction kept 2 bases outside the gene matches. Written as DNA, the CDR3 is TGTGCCAGCAGCTTGAAGGGGGCGAACTATGGCTACACCTTC. This encodes CASSLKGANYGYTF. The full variable domain, completed using reference TRBV5-6 and TRBJ1-2, is DAGVTQSPTHLIKTRGQQVTLRCSPKSGHDTVSWYQQALGQGPQFIFQYYEEEERQRGNFPDRFSGHQFPNYSSELNVNALLLGDSALYLCASSLKGANYGYTFGSGTRLTVV.

This rearrangement joins TRBV5-1 to TRBJ2-7; 9 bases are a match to TRBD1. V lost 4 bases and J lost 5; bases outside the gene matches: 10. CDR1 and CDR2 (germline): SGHRS, YFSETQ. CDR3 size: 15 residues. The CDR3 coding sequence is TGCGCCAGCAGCATTCAAAGGGACAGGGTCGACGAGCAGTACTTC. Encoded protein: CASSIQRDRVDEQYF.

This clone was observed a single time. This chain links TRBV5-1 with TRBJ2-5; tentatively, D is TRBD2 (5 bases). Germline V gene sequence: CDR1 SGHRS, CDR2 YFSETQ. Between the trimmed V and J ends, which lost 0 bases and 1 base, there was a span of 13 bases. This CDR3 has 16 residues. In nucleotides, the CDR3 is TGCGCCAGCAGCTTGGCGGGGTTTTCGAGCCAAGAGACCCAGTACTTC. Residues: CASSLAGFSSQETQYF.

V is TRBV6-5 and J is TRBJ2-7; no clear D. V was cut by 6 bases and J by 0 bases, with 6 bases left in between. CDR3 size: 12 residues. The V gene's germline CDR1 is MNHEY and CDR2 SVGAGI. CDR3 nucleotide sequence: TGTGCCAGCAGCGTAATCTCCTACGAGCAGTACTTC. Translating gives CASSVISYEQYF.

The chain recombines TRBV7-2 with TRBJ2-1; D unclear. Germline values: CDR1 SGHTA, CDR2 FQGNSA. The CDR3 runs to 12 residues. Trimming took 7 bases from V and 6 from J, leaving 10 bases between them. The DNA of the CDR3 is TGTGCCAGCACCACCCTCGGCAATGAGCAGTTCTTC. As protein: CASTTLGNEQFF.

The V gene is TRBV13, the J gene TRBJ2-7; D may be TRBD1 (6 bases). The CDR3 is 13 residues long. Germline V gene lookup returns CDR1 PRHDT and CDR2 FYEKMQ (reference sequence). V lost 4 bases to trimming and J lost 0 bases, with 7 bases between them. The CDR3 reads CASSSDSSYEQYF. The CDR3 DNA follows: TGTGCCAGCAGCTCGGACAGCTCCTACGAGCAGTACTTC.

There are a few counts of this clone. V and J are TRBV14 and TRBJ1-1; 8 bases fit TRBD1. The trim removed 5 bases at V and 7 bases at J, leaving 15 bases unmatched. The CDR3 runs 16 residues. Germline V CDR1 and CDR2: SGHDN, FVKESK. CDR3 protein: CASSVHRGTNRFEAFF. The CDR3 DNA follows: TGTGCCAGCAGCGTACACAGGGGGACTAACCGATTTGAAGCTTTCTTT.

J is TRBJ2-1 and V is TRBV9; D is perhaps TRBD2 (5 bases). There are 14 residues in the CDR3. The V and J ends lost 4 bases and 4 bases respectively, with 12 bases between them. Germline loops: CDR1 SGDLS, CDR2 YYNGEE. The CDR3 DNA sequence: TGTGCCAGCAGCCAAGGCGGGTTGTACAATGAGCAGTTCTTC. Residues: CASSQGGLYNEQFF.

V gene TRBV18 combines with J gene TRBJ1-5; D possibly corresponds to TRBD1 (6 bases). Germline-derived CDR1 and CDR2 are KGHSH and LQKENI. The length of the CDR3 is 16 residues. Trimming left V 6 bases short and J 0 bases short, with 15 bases between. The CDR3 spells CASSPNRVFSNQPQHF. CDR3 in DNA: TGTGCCAGCTCTCCAAACAGGGTTTTTAGCAATCAGCCCCAGCATTTT. The complete variable domain, with remaining parts taken from reference TRBV18 and TRBJ1-5, reads NAGVMQNPRHLVRRRGQEARLRCSPMKGHSHVYWYRQLPEEGLKFMVYLQKENIIDESGMPKERFSAEFPKEGPSILRIQQVVRGDSAAYFCASSPNRVFSNQPQHFGDGTRLSIL.

A few counts support this clone. CDR3 in amino acids: CASSMGGQTQETQYF. For the CDR3, the DNA is TGTGCCAGTAGTATGGGCGGACAGACTCAAGAGACCCAGTACTTC. The gene calls are TRBV19 and TRBJ2-5, with D possibly being TRBD1 (6 bases). Germline CDR1 and CDR2: LNHDA and SQIVND (reference sequence). The germline V and J ends were trimmed by 3 bases and 2 bases, with 13 bases remaining between them. The CDR3 consists of 15 residues.

J is TRBJ1-2 and V is TRBV6-1; 7 positions match TRBD1. This CDR3 has 14 residues. V lost 1 base, J lost 5 bases, and 4 bases stayed unmatched. Looked up from germline, CDR1 is MNHNS and CDR2 is SASEGT. CDR3 sequence reads: CASSEGGGGYGYTF. CDR3 bases: TGTGCCAGCAGTGAAGGAGGGGGCGGGTATGGCTACACCTTC.

The V and J genes are TRBV11-3 and TRBJ2-1; 9 nucleotides align to TRBD1. CDR1 is SGHNT and CDR2 is YENEEA in the germline V gene. The CDR3 runs to 14 residues. Trimming at V came to 3 bases and at J to 5 bases, leaving 2 bases not matched to a gene. In DNA form, the CDR3 reads TGTGCCAGCAGCTTCCGGGACAGGGACAATGAGCAGTTCTTC. This translates into CASSFRDRDNEQFF.

The chain is built from TRBV6-1 and TRBJ1-1; tentatively, D is TRBD1 (6 bases). The CDR3 is made up of 13 amino acids. Trimming pared 9 bases from V and 6 bases from J, leaving 17 bases between. In germline, CDR1 is MNHNS, CDR2 SASEGT. In nucleotides, the CDR3 is TGTGCCAGTAAGCAGGGGTCCCGATCTGAAGCTTTCTTT. Amino acid sequence: CASKQGSRSEAFF.

This sequence joins TRBV5-5 and TRBJ2-5; TRBD2 matches 10 bases. With 0 bases clipped from V and 9 bases from J, the junction kept 5 bases outside the gene matches. CDR1 is SGHKS, CDR2 YYEKEE, per germline (reference sequence). This CDR3 has 14 amino acids. The CDR3 coding sequence is TGTGCCAGCAGCTTGGAGGGACTAGCGCTGGCCCAGTACTTC. This translates into CASSLEGLALAQYF.

The rearrangement uses TRBV6-5 and TRBJ2-3; D possibly corresponds to TRBD2 (7 bases). The CDR3 sequence is 16 residues long. Trimming removed 2 bases at V and 0 bases at J, with 12 bases between. CDR1 and CDR2 from the germline V gene are MNHEY and SVGAGI. CDR3 amino acids: CASSYERGGSTDTQYF. Written as DNA, the CDR3 is TGTGCCAGCAGTTACGAAAGGGGGGGAAGCACAGATACGCAGTATTTT.

The chain carries TRBV18 and TRBJ2-7; a possible D gene is TRBD2 (5 bases). V was trimmed by 0 bases and J by 0 bases, leaving 9 bases between them. CDR1 KGHSH and CDR2 LQKENI come from the germline V gene. This CDR3 comprises 15 residues. This CDR3 reads CASSPPTTRSYEQYF. The CDR3 DNA reads TGTGCCAGCTCACCACCGACTACGCGCTCCTACGAGCAGTACTTC.

This clone was seen just once. The chain joins TRBV28 to TRBJ1-4; TRBD1 aligns across 8 bases. The CDR3 is made up of 17 amino acids. The V gene end was trimmed by 4 bases and the J gene end by 0 bases; junction bases not matched to a gene: 7. Germline V lookup: CDR1 MDHEN, CDR2 SYDVKM. CDR3 sequence reads: CASSSFQGAATNEKLFF. CDR3 bases: TGTGCCAGCAGTTCTTTTCAGGGGGCCGCAACTAATGAAAAACTGTTTTTT.

The chain combines TRBV19 with TRBJ1-5, with D unclear. CDR3 length equals 13 residues. V lost 3 bases to trimming and J lost 6 bases, with 9 bases between them. Germline V gives CDR1 LNHDA, CDR2 SQIVND (reference sequence). The CDR3 protein is CASSIWEGQPQHF. The CDR3 nucleotides read TGTGCCAGTAGTATTTGGGAGGGTCAGCCCCAGCATTTT. The full variable domain, rest sourced from reference TRBV19 and TRBJ1-5, is DGGITQSPKYLFRKEGQNVTLSCEQNLNHDAMYWYRQDPGQGLRLIYYSQIVNDFQKGDIAEGYSVSREKKESFPLTVTSAQKNPTAFYLCASSIWEGQPQHFGDGTRLSIL.

CDR3 DNA sequence: TGTGCCAGCAGTTTAGTAGCGGGCAATGAGCAGTTCTTC. Amino acid sequence: CASSLVAGNEQFF. The chain has TRBV27 and TRBJ2-1, with 7 bases aligning to TRBD2. This CDR3 spans 13 amino acids. The trim removed 2 bases at V and 6 bases at J, leaving 1 base unmatched. Germline loops: CDR1 MNHEY, CDR2 SMNVEV (reference sequence).

The CDR3 sequence: CASSPRGGSAEQFF. The CDR3 nucleotides are TGTGCCAGCAGCCCGAGGGGGGGGAGCGCTGAGCAGTTCTTC. The chain employs TRBV5-4 and TRBJ2-1, with D perhaps TRBD2 (7 bases). V was clipped by 4 bases and J by 9 bases, with 17 bases between them. The CDR3 length is 14 residues. The V gene's germline CDR1 is SGHNT and CDR2 YYREEE (reference sequence).

This rearrangement joins TRBV5-1 to TRBJ2-2; TRBD1 agrees at 7 bases. After removal of 3 bases from V and 0 bases from J, the junction contained 8 bases not matched to a gene. The CDR3 has 17 amino acids. Germline V CDR1 and CDR2: SGHRS, YFSETQ. CDR3 residues: CASSSQQGTTNTGELFF. The CDR3 region has the DNA TGCGCCAGCAGCTCTCAACAGGGGACAACGAACACCGGGGAGCTGTTTTTT.

This clone has just one count. The rearrangement joins TRBV4-2 to TRBJ2-1; a possible D gene is TRBD2 (6 bases). CDR3 length: 16 amino acids. CDR1 and CDR2 (germline): LGHNA, YNFKEQ. Between the trimmed V and J ends, which lost 1 base and 6 bases, there was a span of 16 bases. CDR3 in amino acids: CASSQAASSVPNEQFF. The CDR3 bases are TGTGCCAGCAGCCAAGCCGCTTCTAGCGTCCCCAATGAGCAGTTCTTC.

A single count supports this clone. V usage is TRBV2 and J usage is TRBJ2-1; D not resolved. V lost 7 bases and J lost 10, with 17 bases in between. Germline-derived CDR1 and CDR2 are SNHLY and FYNNEI. This CDR3 has 13 amino acids. The DNA of the CDR3 is TGTGCCAGCAAAGCCATCGGTAGTAACGAGCAGTTCTTC. Encoded protein: CASKAIGSNEQFF.

The gene calls are TRBV27 and TRBJ2-7; weak D call: TRBD1 (6 bases). V lost 3 bases and J 4 bases, leaving 10 bases between the germline ends. Germline V lookup: CDR1 MNHEY, CDR2 SMNVEV (reference sequence). The CDR3 runs to 13 residues. CDR3 coding DNA: TGTGCCAGCAGTTTTTCCGACAGGTACGAGCAGTACTTC. Translating it yields CASSFSDRYEQYF.

The gene calls are TRBV6-4 and TRBJ1-1, with a weak D call TRBD1 (5 bases). Germline V gene sequence: CDR1 MRHNA, CDR2 SNTAGT. The CDR3 totals 15 residues. Trimming shortened V by 4 bases and J by 4 bases, and 16 bases separated the two germline ends. The CDR3, as DNA: TGTGCCAGCAGTGCTACGGGGTCGGGGGGCACTGAAGCTTTCTTT. Protein sequence: CASSATGSGGTEAFF.

The rearrangement uses TRBV5-1 and TRBJ2-3; D ambiguous. V gave up 1 base and J gave up 4 bases, with 4 bases separating them. The CDR3 has 12 amino acids. In germline, CDR1 is SGHRS, CDR2 YFSETQ. CDR3 in amino acids: CASSLYADTQYF. CDR3 in DNA: TGCGCCAGCAGCTTGTATGCAGATACGCAGTATTTT.